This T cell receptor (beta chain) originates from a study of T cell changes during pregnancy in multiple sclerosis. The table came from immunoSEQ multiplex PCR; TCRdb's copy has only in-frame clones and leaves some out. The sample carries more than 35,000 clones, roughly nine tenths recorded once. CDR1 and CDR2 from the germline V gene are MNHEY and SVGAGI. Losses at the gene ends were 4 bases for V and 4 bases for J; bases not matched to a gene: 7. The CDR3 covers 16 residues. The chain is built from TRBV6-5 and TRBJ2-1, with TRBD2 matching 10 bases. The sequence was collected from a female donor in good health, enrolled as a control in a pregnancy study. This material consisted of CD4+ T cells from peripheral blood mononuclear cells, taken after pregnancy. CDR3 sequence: CASSSSLAGNYNEQFF. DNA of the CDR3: TGTGCCAGCAGTTCCTCACTAGCGGGAAATTACAATGAGCAGTTCTTC.